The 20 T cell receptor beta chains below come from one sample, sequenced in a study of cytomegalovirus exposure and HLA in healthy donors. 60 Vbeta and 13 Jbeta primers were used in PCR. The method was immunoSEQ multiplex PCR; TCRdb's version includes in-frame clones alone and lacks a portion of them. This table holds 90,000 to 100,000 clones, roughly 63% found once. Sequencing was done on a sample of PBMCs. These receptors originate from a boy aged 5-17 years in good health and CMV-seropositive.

This CDR3 reads CASSDGTPFSNQPQHF. The CDR3 nucleotides read TGTGCCAGTAGTGACGGGACACCTTTTAGCAATCAGCCCCAGCATTTT. J is TRBJ1-5 and V is TRBV19; a possible D gene is TRBD1 (6 bases). Germline CDR1 and CDR2: LNHDA and SQIVND (reference sequence). CDR3 length: 16 amino acids. Trimming cost V 5 bases and J 0 bases, with 14 bases left between them.

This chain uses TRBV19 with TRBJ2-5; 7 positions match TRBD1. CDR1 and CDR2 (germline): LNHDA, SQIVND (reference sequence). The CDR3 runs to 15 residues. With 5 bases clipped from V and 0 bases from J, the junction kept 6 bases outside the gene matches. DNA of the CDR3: TGTGCCAGTAGTCCGGACAGGAGTTACCAAGAGACCCAGTACTTC. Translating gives CASSPDRSYQETQYF.

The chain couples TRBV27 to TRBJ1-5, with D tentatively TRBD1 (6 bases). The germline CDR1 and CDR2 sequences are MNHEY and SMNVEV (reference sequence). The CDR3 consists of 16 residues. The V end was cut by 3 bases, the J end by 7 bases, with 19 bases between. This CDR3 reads CASSLVAGDADQPQHF. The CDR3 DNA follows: TGTGCCAGCAGTTTGGTTGCAGGGGATGCCGACCAGCCCCAGCATTTT.

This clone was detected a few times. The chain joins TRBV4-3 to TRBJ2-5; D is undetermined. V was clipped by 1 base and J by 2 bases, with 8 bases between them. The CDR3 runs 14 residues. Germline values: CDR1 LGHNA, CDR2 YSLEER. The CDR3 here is CASSQGAAQETQYF. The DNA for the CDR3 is TGCGCCAGCAGCCAAGGAGCAGCGCAAGAGACCCAGTACTTC.

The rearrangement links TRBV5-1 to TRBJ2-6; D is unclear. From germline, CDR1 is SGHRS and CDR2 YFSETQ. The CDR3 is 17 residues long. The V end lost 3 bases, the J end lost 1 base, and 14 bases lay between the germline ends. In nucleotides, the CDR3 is TGCGCCAGCAGCTCGGTGGTGAGGAATTCTGGGGCCAACGTCCTGACTTTC. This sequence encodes CASSSVVRNSGANVLTF.

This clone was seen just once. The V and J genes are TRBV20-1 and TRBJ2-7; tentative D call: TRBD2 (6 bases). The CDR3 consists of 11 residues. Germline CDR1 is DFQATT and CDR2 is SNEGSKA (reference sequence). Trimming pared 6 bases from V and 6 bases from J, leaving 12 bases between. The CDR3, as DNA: TGCAGTGCCCAAGGAGGGTCCGAGCAGTACTTC. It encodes CSAQGGSEQYF.

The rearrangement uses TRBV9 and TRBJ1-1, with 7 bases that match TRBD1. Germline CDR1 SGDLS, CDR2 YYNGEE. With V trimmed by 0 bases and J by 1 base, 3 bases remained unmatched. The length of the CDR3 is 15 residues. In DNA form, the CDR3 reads TGTGCCAGCAGCGTAGACAGGGGCGGGAACACTGAAGCTTTCTTT. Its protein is CASSVDRGGNTEAFF.

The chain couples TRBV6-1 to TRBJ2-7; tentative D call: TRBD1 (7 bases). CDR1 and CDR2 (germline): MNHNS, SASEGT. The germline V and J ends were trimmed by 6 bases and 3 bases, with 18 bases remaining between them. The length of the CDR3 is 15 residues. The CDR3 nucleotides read TGTGCCAGCAGCGACACCGTCAGGGGGGTCTACGAGCAGTACTTC. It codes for CASSDTVRGVYEQYF.

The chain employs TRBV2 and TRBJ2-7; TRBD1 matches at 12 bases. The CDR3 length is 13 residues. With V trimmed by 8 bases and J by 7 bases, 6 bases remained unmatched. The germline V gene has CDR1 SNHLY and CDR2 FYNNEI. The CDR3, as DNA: TGTGCCAGCGAGGGACAGGGGGCGGGGGAGCAGTACTTC. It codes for CASEGQGAGEQYF.

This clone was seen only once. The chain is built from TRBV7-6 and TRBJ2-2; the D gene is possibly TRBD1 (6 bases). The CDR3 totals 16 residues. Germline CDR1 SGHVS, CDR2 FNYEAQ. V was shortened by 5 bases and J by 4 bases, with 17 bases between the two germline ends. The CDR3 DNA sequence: TGTGCCAGCAGCACCAAACAGGGCGGCGTCACCGGGGAGCTGTTTTTT. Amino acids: CASSTKQGGVTGELFF. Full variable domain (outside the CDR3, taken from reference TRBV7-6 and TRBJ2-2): GAGVSQSPRYKVTKRGQDVALRCDPISGHVSLYWYRQALGQGPEFLTYFNYEAQQDKSGLPNDRFSAERPEGSISTLTIQRTEQRDSAMYRCASSTKQGGVTGELFFGEGSRLTVL.

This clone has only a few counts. CDR3 bases: TGCGCCAGCAGCTTGGAACCTATCACAGATACGCAGTATTTT. Its protein product is CASSLEPITDTQYF. The chain is built from TRBV5-1 and TRBJ2-3; D call uncertain. CDR1 is SGHRS, CDR2 YFSETQ, per germline. V dropped 0 bases and J dropped 2 bases, with 7 bases sitting between them. The CDR3 consists of 14 residues.

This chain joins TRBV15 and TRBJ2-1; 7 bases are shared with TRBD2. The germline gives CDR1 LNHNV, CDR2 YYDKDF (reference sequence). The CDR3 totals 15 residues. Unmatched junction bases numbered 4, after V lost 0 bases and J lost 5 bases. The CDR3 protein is CATSRDSGTHNEQFF. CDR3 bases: TGTGCCACCAGCAGAGACAGCGGGACCCACAATGAGCAGTTCTTC.

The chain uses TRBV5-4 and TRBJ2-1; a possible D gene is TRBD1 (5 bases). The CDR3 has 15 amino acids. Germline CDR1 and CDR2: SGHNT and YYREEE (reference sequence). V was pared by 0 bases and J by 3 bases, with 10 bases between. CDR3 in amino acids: CASSLESRDYNEQFF. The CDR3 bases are TGTGCCAGCAGCTTGGAGTCCAGGGACTACAATGAGCAGTTCTTC. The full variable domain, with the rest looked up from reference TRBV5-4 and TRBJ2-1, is ETGVTQSPTHLIKTRGQQVTLRCSSQSGHNTVSWYQQALGQGPQFIFQYYREEENGRGNFPPRFSGLQFPNYSSELNVNALELDDSALYLCASSLESRDYNEQFFGPGTRLTVL.

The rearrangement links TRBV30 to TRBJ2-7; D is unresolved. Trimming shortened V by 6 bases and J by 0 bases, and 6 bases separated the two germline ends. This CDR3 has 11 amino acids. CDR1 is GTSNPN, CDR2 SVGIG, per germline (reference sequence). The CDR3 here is CACADSYEQYF. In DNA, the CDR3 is TGTGCCTGCGCGGACTCCTACGAGCAGTACTTC.

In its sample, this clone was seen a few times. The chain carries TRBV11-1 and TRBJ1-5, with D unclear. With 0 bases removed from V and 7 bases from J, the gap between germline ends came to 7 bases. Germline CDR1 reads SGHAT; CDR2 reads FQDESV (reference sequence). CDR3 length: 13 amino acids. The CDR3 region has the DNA TGTGCCAGCAGCTTAGCCCCGTTCCAGCCCCAGCATTTT. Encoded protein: CASSLAPFQPQHF. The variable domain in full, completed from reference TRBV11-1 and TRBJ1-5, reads EAEVAQSPRYKITEKSQAVAFWCDPISGHATLYWYRQILGQGPELLVQFQDESVVDDSQLPKDRFSAERLKGVDSTLKIQPAELGDSAMYLCASSLAPFQPQHFGDGTRLSIL.

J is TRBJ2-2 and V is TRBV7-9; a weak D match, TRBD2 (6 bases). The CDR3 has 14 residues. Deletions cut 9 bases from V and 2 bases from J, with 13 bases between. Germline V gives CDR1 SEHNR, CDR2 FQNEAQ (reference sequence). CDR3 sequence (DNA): TGTGCCAGGACGGGACTTGGTAACACCGGGGAGCTGTTTTTT. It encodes CARTGLGNTGELFF.

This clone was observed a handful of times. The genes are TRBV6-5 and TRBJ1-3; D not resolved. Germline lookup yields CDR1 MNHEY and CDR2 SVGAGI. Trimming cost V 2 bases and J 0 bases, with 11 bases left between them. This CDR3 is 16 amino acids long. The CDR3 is CASSYGSGHSGNTIYF. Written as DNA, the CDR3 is TGTGCCAGCAGTTACGGTTCAGGCCACTCTGGAAACACCATATATTTT.

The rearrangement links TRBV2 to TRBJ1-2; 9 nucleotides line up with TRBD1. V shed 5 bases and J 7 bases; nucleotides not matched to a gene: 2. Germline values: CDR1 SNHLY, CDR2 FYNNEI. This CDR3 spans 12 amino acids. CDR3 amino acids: CASSRQGGGYTF. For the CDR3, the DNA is TGTGCCAGCAGTCGACAGGGGGGTGGCTACACCTTC.

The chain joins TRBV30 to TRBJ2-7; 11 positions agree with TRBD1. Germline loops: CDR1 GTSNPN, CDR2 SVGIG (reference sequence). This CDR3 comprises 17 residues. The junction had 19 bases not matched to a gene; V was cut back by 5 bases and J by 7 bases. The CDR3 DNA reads TGTGCCTGGGCTCCCGATTGCGGACGGACAGGGGGCTGTGAGCAGTACTTC. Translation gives CAWAPDCGRTGGCEQYF.

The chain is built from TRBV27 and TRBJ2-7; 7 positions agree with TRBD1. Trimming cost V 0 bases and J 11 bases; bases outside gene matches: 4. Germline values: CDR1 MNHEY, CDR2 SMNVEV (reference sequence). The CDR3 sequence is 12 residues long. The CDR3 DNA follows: TGTGCCAGCAGTTTATCTGGGGGACAGAAGTACTTC. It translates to CASSLSGGQKYF.